This T cell receptor (beta chain) appears in the sequencing data of a study of PD-1 blockade in classical Hodgkin lymphoma. Points from the study as a whole: What drove the repertoire differences, possibly disease activity or prior therapy, has not been defined. Exclusion was the outcome for patients who began nivolumab under 1 year after ASCT. Before treatment, complete responders showed about the same diversity as newly diagnosed patients.

With no exception, relapse followed autologous stem cell transplantation in all patients, and brentuximab vedotin exposure varied. Best overall response was complete response, partial response or progressive disease in these relapsed/refractory classical Hodgkin lymphoma patients. This clone was found a few times. What it binds is not known. Produced via immunoSEQ multiplex PCR; TCRdb's table is partial and in-frame only. This sample has 25,000 to 35,000 clones; 71% occur once, and the top ten carry 2.5% to 3.5%. V lost 9 bases and J lost 5; bases outside the gene matches: 12. CDR1 is MNHNS, CDR2 SASEGT, per germline. The length of the CDR3 is 14 residues.

The sequence was obtained from a human donor with classical Hodgkin lymphoma. This chain connects TRBV6-1 to TRBJ1-1, with 7 bases matching TRBD1. The material was peripheral blood mononuclear cells (PBMCs), obtained before the second cycle of nivolumab. The CDR3 region has the DNA TGTGCCAGTAGTACCGACAGGGTTTGGACTGAAGCTTTCTTT. Its protein is CASSTDRVWTEAFF.